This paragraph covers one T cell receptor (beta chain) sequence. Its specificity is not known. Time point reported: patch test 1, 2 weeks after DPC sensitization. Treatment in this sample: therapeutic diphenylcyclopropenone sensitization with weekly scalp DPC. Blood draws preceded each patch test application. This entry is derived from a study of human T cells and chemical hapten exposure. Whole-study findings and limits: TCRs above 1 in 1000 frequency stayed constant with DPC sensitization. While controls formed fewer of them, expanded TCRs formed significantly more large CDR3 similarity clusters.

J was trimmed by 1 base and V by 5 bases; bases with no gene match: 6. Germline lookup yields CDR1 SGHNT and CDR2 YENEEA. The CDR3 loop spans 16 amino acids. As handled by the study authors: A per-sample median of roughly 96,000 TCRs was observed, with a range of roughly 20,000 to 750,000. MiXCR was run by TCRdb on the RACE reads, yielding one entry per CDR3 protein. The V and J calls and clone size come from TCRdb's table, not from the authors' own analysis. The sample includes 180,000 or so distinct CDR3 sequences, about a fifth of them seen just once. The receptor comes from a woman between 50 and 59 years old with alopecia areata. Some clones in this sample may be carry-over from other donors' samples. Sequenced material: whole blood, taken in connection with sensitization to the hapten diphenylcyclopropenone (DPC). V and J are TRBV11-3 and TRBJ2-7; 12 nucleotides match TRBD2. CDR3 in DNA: TGTGCCAGCAGCCCCTTACTAGCGGGGGGATCCTACGAGCAGTACTTC. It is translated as CASSPLLAGGSYEQYF.